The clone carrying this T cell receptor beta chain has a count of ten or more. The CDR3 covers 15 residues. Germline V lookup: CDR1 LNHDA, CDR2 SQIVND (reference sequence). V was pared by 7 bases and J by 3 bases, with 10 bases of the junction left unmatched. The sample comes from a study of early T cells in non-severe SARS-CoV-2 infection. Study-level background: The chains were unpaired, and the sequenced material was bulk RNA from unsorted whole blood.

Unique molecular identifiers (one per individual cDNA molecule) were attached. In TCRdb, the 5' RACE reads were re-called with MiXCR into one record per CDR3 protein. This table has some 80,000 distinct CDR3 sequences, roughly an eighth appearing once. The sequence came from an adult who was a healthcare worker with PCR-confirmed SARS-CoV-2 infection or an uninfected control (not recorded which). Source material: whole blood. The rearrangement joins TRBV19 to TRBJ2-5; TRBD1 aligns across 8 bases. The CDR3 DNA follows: TGTGCCAGTACTCCGGCCGACAGGGGAAAAGAGACCCAGTACTTC. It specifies CASTPADRGKETQYF. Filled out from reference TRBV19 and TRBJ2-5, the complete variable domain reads DGGITQSPKYLFRKEGQNVTLSCEQNLNHDAMYWYRQDPGQGLRLIYYSQIVNDFQKGDIAEGYSVSREKKESFPLTVTSAQKNPTAFYLCASTPADRGKETQYFGPGTRLLVL.